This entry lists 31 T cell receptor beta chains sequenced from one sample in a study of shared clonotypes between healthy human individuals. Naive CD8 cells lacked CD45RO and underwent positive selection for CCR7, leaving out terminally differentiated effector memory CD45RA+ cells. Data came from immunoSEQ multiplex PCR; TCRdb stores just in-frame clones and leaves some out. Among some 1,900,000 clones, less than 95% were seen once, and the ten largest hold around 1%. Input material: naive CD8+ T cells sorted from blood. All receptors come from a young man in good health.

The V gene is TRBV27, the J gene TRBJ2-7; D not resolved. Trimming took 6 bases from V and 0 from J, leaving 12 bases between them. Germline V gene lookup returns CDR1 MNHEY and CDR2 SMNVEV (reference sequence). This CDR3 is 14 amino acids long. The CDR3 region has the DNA TGTGCCAGCAGCCAACAGAGAATCTCCTACGAGCAGTACTTC. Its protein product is CASSQQRISYEQYF.

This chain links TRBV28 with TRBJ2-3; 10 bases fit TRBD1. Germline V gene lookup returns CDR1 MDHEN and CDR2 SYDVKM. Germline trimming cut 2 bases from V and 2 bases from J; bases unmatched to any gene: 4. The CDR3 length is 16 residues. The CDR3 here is CASSLDRGRITDTQYF. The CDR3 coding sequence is TGTGCCAGCAGTTTAGACAGGGGGCGCATCACAGATACGCAGTATTTT.

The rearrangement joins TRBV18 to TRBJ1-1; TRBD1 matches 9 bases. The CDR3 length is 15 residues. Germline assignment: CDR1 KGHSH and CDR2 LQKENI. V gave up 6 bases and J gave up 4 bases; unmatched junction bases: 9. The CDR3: CASSPGTGLFTEAFF. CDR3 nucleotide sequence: TGTGCCAGCTCCCCAGGGACAGGGCTATTCACTGAAGCTTTCTTT.

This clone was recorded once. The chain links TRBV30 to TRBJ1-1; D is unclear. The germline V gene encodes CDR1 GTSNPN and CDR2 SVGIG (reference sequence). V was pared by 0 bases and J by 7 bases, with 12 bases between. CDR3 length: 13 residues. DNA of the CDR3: TGTGCCTGGAGTGTAGGGTCCCCGCATGAAGCTTTCTTT. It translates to CAWSVGSPHEAFF.

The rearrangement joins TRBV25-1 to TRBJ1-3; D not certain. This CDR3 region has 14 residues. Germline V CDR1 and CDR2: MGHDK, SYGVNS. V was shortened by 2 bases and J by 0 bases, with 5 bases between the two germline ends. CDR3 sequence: CASSEGLSGNTIYF. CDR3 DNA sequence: TGTGCCAGCAGTGAAGGGCTCTCTGGAAACACCATATATTTT.

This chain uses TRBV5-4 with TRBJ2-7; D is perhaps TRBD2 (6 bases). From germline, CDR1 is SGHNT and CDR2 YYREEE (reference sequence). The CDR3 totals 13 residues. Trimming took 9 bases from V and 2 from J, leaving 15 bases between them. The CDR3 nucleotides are TGTGCCACTTCCCCGGGACTGGCCTACGAGCAGTACTTC. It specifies CATSPGLAYEQYF.

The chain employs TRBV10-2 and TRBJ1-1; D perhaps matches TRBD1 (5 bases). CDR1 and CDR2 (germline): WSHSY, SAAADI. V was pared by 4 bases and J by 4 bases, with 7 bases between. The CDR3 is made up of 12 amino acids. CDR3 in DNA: TGCGCCAGCAGTGCTGGGGGCACTGAAGCTTTCTTT. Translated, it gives CASSAGGTEAFF.

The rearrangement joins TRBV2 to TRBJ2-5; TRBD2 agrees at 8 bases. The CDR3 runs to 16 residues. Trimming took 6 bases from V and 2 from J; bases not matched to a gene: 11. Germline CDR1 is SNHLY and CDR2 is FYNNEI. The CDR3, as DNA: TGTGCCAGCAGCTCCTCGGCGGGGGGAATTCAAGAGACCCAGTACTTC. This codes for CASSSSAGGIQETQYF.

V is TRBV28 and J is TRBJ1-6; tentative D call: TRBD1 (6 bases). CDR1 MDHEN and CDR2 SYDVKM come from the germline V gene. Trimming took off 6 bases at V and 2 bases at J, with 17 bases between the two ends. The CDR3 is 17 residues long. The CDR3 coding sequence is TGTGCCAGCAGATCCCCCCGACAGGCGACCTATAATTCACCCCTCCACTTT. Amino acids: CASRSPRQATYNSPLHF.

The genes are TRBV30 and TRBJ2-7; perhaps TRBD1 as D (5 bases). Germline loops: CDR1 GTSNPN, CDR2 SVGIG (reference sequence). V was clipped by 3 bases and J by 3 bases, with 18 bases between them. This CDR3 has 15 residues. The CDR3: CAWSPQGFGYYEQYF. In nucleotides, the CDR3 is TGTGCCTGGAGCCCTCAGGGATTTGGATACTACGAGCAGTACTTC. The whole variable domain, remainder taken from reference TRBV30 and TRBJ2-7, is SQTIHQWPATLVQPVGSPLSLECTVEGTSNPNLYWYRQAAGRGLQLLFYSVGIGQISSEVPQNLSASRPQDRQFILSSKKLLLSDSGFYLCAWSPQGFGYYEQYFGPGTRLTVT.

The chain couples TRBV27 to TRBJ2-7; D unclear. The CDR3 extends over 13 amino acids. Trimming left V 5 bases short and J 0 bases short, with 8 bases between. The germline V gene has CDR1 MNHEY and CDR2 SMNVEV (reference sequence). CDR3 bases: TGTGCCAGCAGTATTACAGTCTCCTACGAGCAGTACTTC. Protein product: CASSITVSYEQYF.

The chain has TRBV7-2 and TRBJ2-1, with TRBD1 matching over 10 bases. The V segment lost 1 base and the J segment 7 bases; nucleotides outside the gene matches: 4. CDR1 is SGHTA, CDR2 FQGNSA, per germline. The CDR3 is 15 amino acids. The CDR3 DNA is TGTGCCAGCAGCTTAGTTGGACAGGGGGAAAATGAGCAGTTCTTC. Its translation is CASSLVGQGENEQFF. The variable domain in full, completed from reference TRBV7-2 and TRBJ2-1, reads GAGVSQSPSNKVTEKGKDVELRCDPISGHTALYWYRQSLGQGLEFLIYFQGNSAPDKSGLPSDRFSAERTGGSVSTLTIQRTQQEDSAVYLCASSLVGQGENEQFFGPGTRLTVL.

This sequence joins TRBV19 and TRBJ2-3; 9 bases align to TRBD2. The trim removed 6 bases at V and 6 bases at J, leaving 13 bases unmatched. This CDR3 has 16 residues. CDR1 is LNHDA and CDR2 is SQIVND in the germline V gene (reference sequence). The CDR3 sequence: CASSNSPSGIGDTQYF. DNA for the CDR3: TGTGCCAGTAGCAACTCCCCTAGCGGGATCGGGGATACGCAGTATTTT.

This chain's CDR3 is CASSLDHQLAPAHF. CDR3 coding DNA: TGTGCCAGCAGCTTAGATCACCAATTAGCCCCAGCTCATTTT. This chain joins TRBV7-9 and TRBJ1-5; D call uncertain. The germline V gene has CDR1 SEHNR and CDR2 FQNEAQ (reference sequence). This CDR3 is 14 amino acids long. Trimming pared 1 base from V and 16 bases from J, leaving 20 bases between.

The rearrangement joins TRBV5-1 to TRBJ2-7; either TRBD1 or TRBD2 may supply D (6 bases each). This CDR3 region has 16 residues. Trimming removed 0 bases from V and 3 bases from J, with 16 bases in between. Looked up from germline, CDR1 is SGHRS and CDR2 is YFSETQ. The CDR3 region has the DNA TGCGCCAGCAGCTTGGAGCCTACCGGGGGCTACTACGAGCAGTACTTC. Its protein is CASSLEPTGGYYEQYF.

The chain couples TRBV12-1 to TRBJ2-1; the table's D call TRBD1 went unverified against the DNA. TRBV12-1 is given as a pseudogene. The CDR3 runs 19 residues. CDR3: CASSSDPGQGKGPANEQFF. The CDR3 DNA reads TGTGCCAGCAGCTCCGACCCGGGACAGGGGAAGGGCCCTGCCAATGAGCAGTTCTTC.

Here the CDR3 reads CASSETGIGNTIYF. The CDR3 DNA sequence: TGTGCCAGCAGTGAAACAGGGATCGGAAACACCATATATTTT. The genes are TRBV6-1 and TRBJ1-3, with a tentative D call TRBD1 (6 bases). The germline V and J ends were trimmed by 2 bases and 4 bases, with 9 bases remaining between them. This CDR3 comprises 14 residues. Germline V gene data show CDR1 as MNHNS and CDR2 as SASEGT.

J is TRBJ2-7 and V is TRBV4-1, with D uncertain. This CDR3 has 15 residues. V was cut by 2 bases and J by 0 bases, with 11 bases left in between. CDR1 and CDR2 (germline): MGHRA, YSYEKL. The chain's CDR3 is CASSQKDSTSYEQYF. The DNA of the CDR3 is TGCGCCAGCAGCCAAAAAGATAGTACCTCCTACGAGCAGTACTTC.

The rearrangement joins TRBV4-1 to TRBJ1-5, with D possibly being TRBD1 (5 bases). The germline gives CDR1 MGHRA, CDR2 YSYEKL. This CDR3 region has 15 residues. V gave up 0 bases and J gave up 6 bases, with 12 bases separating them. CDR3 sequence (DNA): TGCGCCAGCAGCCAAGAGGGGGTAGGAGGTCAGCCCCAGCATTTT. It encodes CASSQEGVGGQPQHF.

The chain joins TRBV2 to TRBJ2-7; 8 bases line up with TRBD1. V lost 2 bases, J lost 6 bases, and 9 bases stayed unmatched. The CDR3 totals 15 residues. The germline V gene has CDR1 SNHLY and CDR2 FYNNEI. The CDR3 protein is CASSETARGLPEQYF. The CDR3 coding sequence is TGTGCCAGCAGTGAAACGGCCAGGGGGCTCCCCGAGCAGTACTTC.

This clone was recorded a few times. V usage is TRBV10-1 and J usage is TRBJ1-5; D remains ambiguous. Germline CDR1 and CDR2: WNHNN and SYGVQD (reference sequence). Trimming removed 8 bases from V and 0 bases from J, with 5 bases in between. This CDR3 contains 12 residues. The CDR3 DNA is TGCGCCAGCCCGGATAGCAATCAGCCCCAGCATTTT. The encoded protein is CASPDSNQPQHF.

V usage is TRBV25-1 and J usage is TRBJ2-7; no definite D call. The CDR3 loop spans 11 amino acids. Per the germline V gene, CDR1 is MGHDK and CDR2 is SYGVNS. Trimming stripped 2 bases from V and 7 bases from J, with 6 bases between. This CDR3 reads CASSENLEQYF. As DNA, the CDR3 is TGTGCCAGCAGTGAAAACCTAGAGCAGTACTTC.

The CDR3 is CASSLAARWQKGETQYF. The CDR3 DNA is TGTGCCAGCAGCTTAGCGGCCAGATGGCAAAAGGGGGAGACCCAGTACTTC. The rearrangement uses TRBV7-8 and TRBJ2-5; the D gene is possibly TRBD1 (5 bases). The germline V gene encodes CDR1 SGHVS and CDR2 FQNEAQ. The CDR3 has 17 amino acids. V lost 0 bases, J lost 5 bases, and 19 bases lay in between. The full variable domain, completed using reference TRBV7-8 and TRBJ2-5, is GAGVSQSPRYKVAKRGQDVALRCDPISGHVSLFWYQQALGQGPEFLTYFQNEAQLDKSGLPSDRFFAERPEGSVSTLKIQRTQQEDSAVYLCASSLAARWQKGETQYFGPGTRLLVL.

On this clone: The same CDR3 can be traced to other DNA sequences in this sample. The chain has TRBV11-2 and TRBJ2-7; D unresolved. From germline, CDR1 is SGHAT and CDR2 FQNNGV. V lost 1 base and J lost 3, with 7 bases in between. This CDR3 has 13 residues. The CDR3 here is CASSLGPSYEQYF. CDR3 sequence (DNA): TGTGCCAGCAGCTTAGGACCGAGCTACGAGCAGTACTTC.

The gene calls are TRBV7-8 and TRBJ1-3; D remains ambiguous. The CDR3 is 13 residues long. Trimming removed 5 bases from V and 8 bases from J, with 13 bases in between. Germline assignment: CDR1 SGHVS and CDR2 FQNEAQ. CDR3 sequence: CASSLEIVDTIYF. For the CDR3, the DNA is TGTGCCAGCAGCCTAGAAATAGTGGACACCATATATTTT.

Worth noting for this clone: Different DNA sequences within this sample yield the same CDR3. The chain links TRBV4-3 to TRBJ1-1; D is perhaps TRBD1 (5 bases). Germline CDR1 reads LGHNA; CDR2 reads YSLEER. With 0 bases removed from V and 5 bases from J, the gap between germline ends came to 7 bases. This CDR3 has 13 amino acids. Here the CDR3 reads CASSQDRETEAFF. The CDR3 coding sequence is TGCGCCAGCAGCCAAGACAGGGAAACTGAAGCTTTCTTT.

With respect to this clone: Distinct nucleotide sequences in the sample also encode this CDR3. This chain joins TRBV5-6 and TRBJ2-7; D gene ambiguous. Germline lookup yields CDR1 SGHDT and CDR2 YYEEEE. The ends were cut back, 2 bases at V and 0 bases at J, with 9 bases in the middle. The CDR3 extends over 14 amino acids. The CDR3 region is CASSLVGNSYEQYF. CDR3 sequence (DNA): TGTGCCAGCAGCTTAGTTGGCAACTCCTACGAGCAGTACTTC. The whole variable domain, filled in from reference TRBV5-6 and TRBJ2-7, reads DAGVTQSPTHLIKTRGQQVTLRCSPKSGHDTVSWYQQALGQGPQFIFQYYEEEERQRGNFPDRFSGHQFPNYSSELNVNALLLGDSALYLCASSLVGNSYEQYFGPGTRLTVT.

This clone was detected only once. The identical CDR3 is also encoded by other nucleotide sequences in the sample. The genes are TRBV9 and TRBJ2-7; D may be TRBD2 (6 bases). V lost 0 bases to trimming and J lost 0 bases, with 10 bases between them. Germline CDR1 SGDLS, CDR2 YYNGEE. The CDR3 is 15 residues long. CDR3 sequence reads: CASSVGGTASYEQYF. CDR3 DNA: TGTGCCAGCAGCGTAGGCGGGACTGCCTCCTACGAGCAGTACTTC.

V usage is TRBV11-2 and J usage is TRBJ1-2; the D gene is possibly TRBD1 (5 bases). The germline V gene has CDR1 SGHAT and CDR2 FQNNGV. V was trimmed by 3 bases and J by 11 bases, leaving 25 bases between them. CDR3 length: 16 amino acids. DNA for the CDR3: TGTGCCAGCAGCTTCTGGGGTGGGGCCTACCCCTCGGGTTACACCTTC. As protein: CASSFWGGAYPSGYTF.

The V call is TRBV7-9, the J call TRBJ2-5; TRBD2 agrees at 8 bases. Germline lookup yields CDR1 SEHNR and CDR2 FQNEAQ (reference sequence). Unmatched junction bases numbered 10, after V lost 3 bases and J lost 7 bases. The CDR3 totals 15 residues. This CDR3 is CASSLGGGFVGTQYF. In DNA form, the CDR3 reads TGTGCCAGCAGCTTGGGCGGGGGGTTCGTTGGGACCCAGTACTTC.

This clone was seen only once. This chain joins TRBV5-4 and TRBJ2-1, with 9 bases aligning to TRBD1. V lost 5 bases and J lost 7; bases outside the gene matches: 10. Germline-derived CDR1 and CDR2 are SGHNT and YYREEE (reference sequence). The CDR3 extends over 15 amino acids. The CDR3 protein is CASSPGQGVGNEQFF. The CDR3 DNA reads TGTGCCAGCAGTCCGGGACAGGGAGTAGGGAATGAGCAGTTCTTC. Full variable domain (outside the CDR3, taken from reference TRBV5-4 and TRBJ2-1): ETGVTQSPTHLIKTRGQQVTLRCSSQSGHNTVSWYQQALGQGPQFIFQYYREEENGRGNFPPRFSGLQFPNYSSELNVNALELDDSALYLCASSPGQGVGNEQFFGPGTRLTVL.